Detailed here is one T cell receptor beta chain. This sample is drawn from a study of control samples from healthy donors and cancer patients. V gave up 4 bases and J gave up 1 base; unmatched junction bases: 3. The CDR3 runs 14 residues. Germline V lookup: CDR1 LNHDA, CDR2 SQIVND (reference sequence). Here immunoSEQ multiplex PCR was the method, and the copy in TCRdb shows in-frame clones only, minus some. The sample lists some 140,000 clones; roughly 90% were seen once. This rearrangement joins TRBV19 to TRBJ2-5; TRBD1 agrees at 7 bases. The TCR sequence derives from a man younger than 40 in good health. Sequencing was carried out using blood. CDR3 in amino acids: CASSTGQIQETQYF. CDR3 in DNA: TGTGCCAGTAGTACGGGACAGATCCAAGAGACCCAGTACTTC.